These 16 T cell receptor beta chains came from one sample sequenced in a study of blood T cells in healthy people across ages. A sample-barcoded 5' primer and a J-beta primer mix were used in a second PCR of roughly 6 to 11 cycles. TCRdb re-analysed the 5' RACE reads in MiXCR, keeping a single row per CDR3 protein. The data contain about 680,000 distinct CDR3 sequences, 49% of them seen just once; the ten biggest clones take up 30% to 35%. The sequenced material came from blood. The receptors originated from a woman aged 60-75 years in good health.

This clonotype was detected only a few times. This rearrangement joins TRBV5-1 to TRBJ1-6, with unresolved D. The ends were cut back, 0 bases at V and 0 bases at J, with 7 bases in the middle. The CDR3 spans 16 residues. Germline V CDR1 and CDR2: SGHRS, YFSETQ. The CDR3 is CASSLGRSSYNSPLHF. The CDR3 DNA reads TGCGCCAGCAGCTTGGGACGGAGCTCCTATAATTCACCCCTCCACTTT.

The chain has TRBV20-1 and TRBJ2-7; tentative D call: TRBD2 (6 bases). V lost 5 bases and J lost 5, with 13 bases in between. This CDR3 comprises 12 residues. Looked up from germline, CDR1 is DFQATT and CDR2 is SNEGSKA (reference sequence). In DNA, the CDR3 is TGCAGTGCTGGAGGAGGGTTGAACGAGCAGTACTTC. Its translation: CSAGGGLNEQYF.

Note on this clonotype: A read error may be the cause here, since a much bigger clone is one base away. J is TRBJ2-7 and V is TRBV18, with D unresolved. Germline V gene lookup returns CDR1 KGHSH and CDR2 LQKENI. This CDR3 has 14 amino acids. V was pared by 4 bases and J by 7 bases, with 17 bases between. CDR3 loop: CASSQDRQYREQYF. CDR3 in DNA: TGTGCCAGCTCACAGGACCGCCAATACCGAGAGCAGTACTTC. The variable domain in full, completed from reference TRBV18 and TRBJ2-7, reads NAGVMQNPRHLVRRRGQEARLRCSPMKGHSHVYWYRQLPEEGLKFMVYLQKENIIDESGMPKERFSAEFPKEGPSILRIQQVVRGDSAAYFCASSQDRQYREQYFGPGTRLTVT.

The CDR3: CASSYSDSGNTIYF. CDR3 DNA sequence: TGTGCCAGCAGTTACTCCGACTCTGGAAACACCATATATTTT. The genes are TRBV6-5 and TRBJ1-3; no definite D call. V dropped 0 bases and J dropped 0 bases, with 3 bases sitting between them. CDR1 is MNHEY and CDR2 is SVGAGI in the germline V gene. This CDR3 contains 14 residues.

The chain carries TRBV24-1 and TRBJ2-1; 8 nucleotides match TRBD1. Germline CDR1 is KGHDR and CDR2 is SFDVKD. Trimming at V came to 3 bases and at J to 7 bases, leaving 4 bases not matched to a gene. The CDR3 runs to 14 residues. For the CDR3, the DNA is TGTGCCACCAGTGATCCCTACAGGGGGAATGAGCAGTTCTTC. Protein sequence: CATSDPYRGNEQFF.

This rearrangement joins TRBV27 to TRBJ1-6; 9 bases align to TRBD1. This CDR3 region has 22 residues. CDR1 MNHEY and CDR2 SMNVEV come from the germline V gene (reference sequence). With V trimmed by 6 bases and J by 3 bases, 24 bases remained unmatched. In DNA form, the CDR3 reads TGTGCCAGCAGCCCGTACCCGTTAGCCACCTCCGGGACAGGGATCTATAATTCACCCCTCCACTTT. Its protein is CASSPYPLATSGTGIYNSPLHF.

This rearrangement joins TRBV7-6 to TRBJ2-1; D not certain. Between the trimmed V and J ends, which lost 3 bases and 1 base, there was a span of 4 bases. In germline, CDR1 is SGHVS, CDR2 FNYEAQ. CDR3 size: 13 residues. CDR3 sequence (DNA): TGTGCCAGCAGCTTCCAATCCTACAATGAGCAGTTCTTC. It codes for CASSFQSYNEQFF.

The genes are TRBV20-1 and TRBJ1-2; a possible D gene is TRBD1 (6 bases). CDR1 DFQATT and CDR2 SNEGSKA come from the germline V gene (reference sequence). CDR3 length: 15 residues. Trimming removed 0 bases from V and 8 bases from J, with 19 bases in between. CDR3 nucleotides: TGCAGTGCTAGAGAGAGGGACAAGGGGCTTTTGGGCTACACCTTC. This encodes CSARERDKGLLGYTF.

The chain recombines TRBV7-2 with TRBJ2-1; perhaps TRBD2 as D (8 bases). In germline, CDR1 is SGHTA, CDR2 FQGNSA. This CDR3 has 16 residues. V lost 4 bases, J lost 13 bases, and 26 bases lay in between. The CDR3 DNA reads as TGTGCCAGCAGCTCCAGGGGGGGCGGGAGGTTTGAGACCCAGTTCTTC. Amino acids: CASSSRGGGRFETQFF.

This clonotype was seen more than once but under ten times. The rearrangement joins TRBV20-1 to TRBJ2-5; the D is unclear. Gene TRBJ2-7 matches the end of the DNA better, so the J call may be wrong. Germline values: CDR1 DFQATT, CDR2 SNEGSKA (reference sequence). The CDR3 is 12 amino acids. The CDR3 protein is CSAKRLNYEQYF. The CDR3 DNA follows: TGCAGTGCCAAGCGACTGAACTACGAGCAGTACTTC.

The genes are TRBV6-2 or TRBV6-3 and TRBJ2-1; D is unclear. Germline loops: CDR1 MNHEY, CDR2 SVGEGT. This CDR3 is built from 15 residues. The germline V and J ends were trimmed by 2 bases and 2 bases, with 10 bases remaining between them. CDR3 nucleotide sequence: TGTGCCAGCAGTTACCCTTTACAGACCTACAATGAGCAGTTCTTC. Translating it yields CASSYPLQTYNEQFF.

This clonotype came up a few times. V and J are TRBV9 and TRBJ2-1; D is unresolved. Germline V lookup: CDR1 SGDLS, CDR2 YYNGEE. V dropped 1 base and J dropped 0 bases, with 8 bases sitting between them. This CDR3 is built from 15 residues. The CDR3 sequence: CASSVYPSSYNEQFF. Here the CDR3 DNA reads TGTGCCAGCAGCGTATACCCGAGCTCCTACAATGAGCAGTTCTTC.

J is TRBJ2-5 and V is TRBV24-1, with 9 nucleotides matching TRBD1. Germline V lookup: CDR1 KGHDR, CDR2 SFDVKD. The CDR3 contains 18 residues. The trim removed 4 bases at V and 2 bases at J, leaving 13 bases unmatched. The CDR3 is CATSDPSYRGRGQETQYF. For the CDR3, the DNA is TGTGCCACCAGTGACCCATCTTACAGGGGGCGAGGGCAAGAGACCCAGTACTTC.

This clonotype was observed many times. This chain links TRBV7-9 with TRBJ1-4, with a possible D match to TRBD1 (6 bases). Trimming removed 4 bases at V and 7 bases at J, with 16 bases between. The CDR3 contains 15 residues. The germline V gene has CDR1 SEHNR and CDR2 FQNEAQ (reference sequence). The CDR3 reads CASSSWRTVREKLFF. CDR3 nucleotide sequence: TGTGCCAGCAGCTCCTGGAGGACAGTCCGTGAAAAACTGTTTTTT.

The V and J genes are TRBV7-2 and TRBJ1-2, with TRBD1 as a possible D gene (5 bases). This CDR3 comprises 15 residues. Germline CDR1 is SGHTA and CDR2 is FQGNSA. The V end was cut by 6 bases, the J end by 4 bases, with 18 bases between. DNA of the CDR3: TGTGCCAGCAGAAGCCGTGGGGCAGCGAGCTATGGCTACACCTTC. It is translated as CASRSRGAASYGYTF.

V is TRBV20-1 and J is TRBJ2-3, with D possibly TRBD1 on 6 matching bases. In germline, CDR1 is DFQATT, CDR2 SNEGSKA (reference sequence). This CDR3 is built from 14 residues. The ends were cut back, 6 bases at V and 5 bases at J, with 18 bases in the middle. CDR3 region: CSARRPGVEDTQYF. The CDR3 DNA sequence: TGCAGTGCCCGACGGCCAGGGGTTGAAGATACGCAGTATTTT.